The present T cell receptor (beta chain) was sequenced within a study of CD8+ T cells in alopecia areata. General study points: Persistence in scalp and blood during tofacitinib was observed for many expanded lesional clones.

Germline V CDR1 and CDR2: MNHNY, SVGAGI (reference sequence). The V segment lost 4 bases and the J segment 4 bases; nucleotides outside the gene matches: 7. The CDR3 is 15 residues long. This clone was seen once. No antigen is known for it. Following RNA extraction, reverse transcription yielded cDNA that acted as the sequencing template. Method: immunoSEQ multiplex PCR; TCRdb's copy keeps in-frame clones and lacks some. The sample has about 110,000 clones; roughly 84% are singletons. Treatment described: oral pan-JAK inhibitor, 5-10 mg twice daily. The clonotype was recovered from a human donor with alopecia areata. The chain combines TRBV6-6 with TRBJ2-5; TRBD2 matches at 9 bases. Sequenced material: CD8+ T cells sorted from blood, taken at week 24, from a patient treated with tofacitinib. CDR3 nucleotide sequence: TGTGCCAGCAGTTTGTCTAGCGGGGAGGGAGAGACCCAGTACTTC. This codes for CASSLSSGEGETQYF.